A selection of T cell receptor beta chains follows, all from one sample in a study of blood T cell repertoires in COVID-19. Method: immunoSEQ multiplex PCR; TCRdb's copy keeps in-frame clones and lacks some. The sample shows over 300,000 clones, approximately 83% of them seen only once. The sequenced sample consisted of PBMCs or T cells enriched from blood (not recorded which). Every receptor here comes from a man aged 25-45 years who had recovered from COVID-19. CDR3s include the opening cysteine and the closing phenylalanine or tryptophan. Fields, in order: V gene, clone size, J gene, D gene, CDR3 protein, CDR3 DNA. The D gene is left open where the match is weak. Rows give clone size only sometimes, using once, few, many, or a class for an expanded clone.

V: TRBV9; size: .; J: TRBJ2-3; D: .; CDR3: CASSVDGSGTNTDTQYF; DNA: TGTGCCAGCAGCGTAGATGGTAGCGGAACTAACACAGATACGCAGTATTTT
V: TRBV11-2; size: .; J: TRBJ1-2; D: .; CDR3: CASRHEPGGWAGYTF; DNA: TGTGCCAGCAGGCACGAACCCGGGGGATGGGCGGGCTACACCTTC
V: TRBV14; size: .; J: TRBJ2-1; D: .; CDR3: CASSLGTYNEQFF; DNA: TGTGCCAGCAGCCTCGGGACCTACAATGAGCAGTTCTTC
V: TRBV6-6; size: .; J: TRBJ2-1; D: .; CDR3: CASSYSVGTAGEQFF; DNA: TGTGCCAGCAGTTACTCTGTCGGGACTGCCGGGGAGCAGTTCTTC
V: TRBV5-1; size: .; J: TRBJ2-2; D: .; CDR3: CASSLAGGHTGELFF; DNA: TGCGCCAGCAGCTTGGCCGGGGGGCACACCGGGGAGCTGTTTTTT
V: TRBV6-6; size: .; J: TRBJ2-1; D: .; CDR3: CASSSAPGYNEQFF; DNA: TGTGCCAGCAGTTCGGCTCCAGGGTATAATGAGCAGTTCTTC
V: TRBV18; size: .; J: TRBJ1-5; D: .; CDR3: CASSQEYSNQPQHF; DNA: TGTGCCAGCTCACAGGAGTATAGCAATCAGCCCCAGCATTTT
V: TRBV5-6; size: .; J: TRBJ1-2; D: TRBD1; CDR3: CASRPNERDRVRGYTF; DNA: TGTGCCAGCAGACCGAATGAGAGGGACAGGGTGCGGGGCTACACCTTC
V: TRBV19; size: .; J: TRBJ2-2; D: TRBD1; CDR3: CASTSTGGNTGELFF; DNA: TGTGCCAGTACCTCGACAGGGGGGAACACCGGGGAGCTGTTTTTT
V: TRBV4-1; size: .; J: TRBJ2-7; D: TRBD1; CDR3: CASSRAGTGAYEQYF; DNA: TGCGCCAGCAGCCGGGCCGGGACAGGGGCCTACGAGCAGTACTTC
V: TRBV25-1; size: .; J: TRBJ2-1; D: .; CDR3: CASSNTGMGQFF; DNA: TGTGCCAGCAGTAATACAGGGATGGGGCAGTTCTTC
V: TRBV5-4; size: .; J: TRBJ1-1; D: TRBD1; CDR3: CASSLLKGQGAGTEAFF; DNA: TGTGCCAGCAGCTTACTGAAAGGACAGGGGGCGGGCACTGAAGCTTTCTTT
V: TRBV5-1; size: .; J: TRBJ1-1; D: TRBD1; CDR3: CASSGGQGRNTEAFF; DNA: TGCGCCAGCAGCGGGGGACAGGGACGGAACACTGAAGCTTTCTTT
V: TRBV7-8; size: .; J: TRBJ1-2; D: TRBD1; CDR3: CASSPDRAGYTF; DNA: TGTGCCAGCAGTCCGGACAGGGCTGGCTACACCTTC
V: TRBV6-5; size: .; J: TRBJ1-5; D: .; CDR3: CASSGDSYQPQHF; DNA: TGTGCCAGCAGCGGTGACTCTTATCAGCCCCAGCATTTT
V: TRBV3-1/TRBV3-2; size: .; J: TRBJ1-2; D: .; CDR3: CASSQDHGTGKDGYTF; DNA: TGTGCCAGCAGCCAAGATCATGGTACAGGGAAGGATGGCTACACCTTC
V: TRBV2; size: once; J: TRBJ2-1; D: .; CDR3: CASNPDISSYNEQFF; DNA: TGTGCCAGCAATCCGGACATTTCCTCCTACAATGAGCAGTTCTTC
V: TRBV6-1; size: .; J: TRBJ2-7; D: TRBD2; CDR3: CASSEKREDEQYF; DNA: TGTGCCAGCAGTGAGAAGCGGGAGGACGAGCAGTACTTC
V: TRBV30; size: .; J: TRBJ1-2; D: .; CDR3: CAGNTGSTYGYTF; DNA: TGTGCCGGCAACACAGGGAGCACCTATGGCTACACCTTC
V: TRBV10-1; size: .; J: TRBJ2-1; D: .; CDR3: CASSELSDNEQFF; DNA: TGCGCCAGCAGTGAGTTAAGCGACAATGAGCAGTTCTTC
V: TRBV30; size: .; J: TRBJ2-1; D: TRBD1; CDR3: CAWSVTGGNEQFF; DNA: TGTGCCTGGAGCGTAACAGGGGGTAATGAGCAGTTCTTC
V: TRBV5-1; size: .; J: TRBJ2-1; D: TRBD2; CDR3: CASSLAPSGGNEQFF; DNA: TGCGCCAGCAGCTTGGCTCCTAGCGGGGGGAATGAGCAGTTCTTC
V: TRBV12-3/TRBV12-4; size: .; J: TRBJ1-1; D: .; CDR3: CASSSHYTEAFF; DNA: TGTGCCAGCAGTTCCCATTACACTGAAGCTTTCTTT
V: TRBV9; size: .; J: TRBJ2-2; D: .; CDR3: CASSVRGDPTGELFF; DNA: TGTGCCAGCAGCGTCCGCGGGGACCCCACCGGGGAGCTGTTTTTT
V: TRBV19; size: .; J: TRBJ2-7; D: TRBD1; CDR3: CASSLPGGEQYF; DNA: TGTGCCAGTAGTTTACCAGGGGGCGAGCAGTACTTC
V: TRBV16; size: once; J: TRBJ2-2; D: .; CDR3: CASSQSSAGELFF; DNA: TGTGCCAGCAGCCAATCGTCTGCCGGGGAGCTGTTTTTT
V: TRBV3-1/TRBV3-2; size: once; J: TRBJ2-3; D: TRBD2; CDR3: CASSTRLAGTPEYF; DNA: TGTGCCAGTTCCACCCGGCTAGCGGGGACGCCGGAGTATTTT
V: TRBV28; size: .; J: TRBJ1-2; D: .; CDR3: CASSNPGTYGYTF; DNA: TGTGCCAGCAGTAATCCGGGAACCTATGGCTACACCTTC
V: TRBV5-1; size: .; J: TRBJ1-2; D: .; CDR3: CASSLYPGNSVQGSGYTF; DNA: TGCGCCAGCAGCTTGTATCCGGGAAACAGTGTTCAGGGGAGCGGCTACACCTTC
V: TRBV11-2; size: .; J: TRBJ1-1; D: TRBD1; CDR3: CASSFRTGLEAFF; DNA: TGTGCCAGCAGCTTTCGGACAGGGCTAGAAGCTTTCTTT
V: TRBV23-1; size: .; J: TRBJ1-6; D: TRBD1; CDR3: CASSQLNTRTGGSCGDSPLHF; DNA: TGCGCCAGCAGTCAATTAAACACGCGGACAGGGGGGTCCTGTGGAGATTCACCCCTCCACTTT
V: TRBV7-2; size: .; J: TRBJ1-1; D: .; CDR3: CASSLRGGPVPEAFF; DNA: TGTGCCAGCAGCTTGAGGGGGGGGCCGGTTCCTGAAGCTTTCTTT
V: TRBV5-1; size: .; J: TRBJ2-5; D: .; CDR3: CASSLATTGVRETQYF; DNA: TGCGCCAGCAGCTTGGCTACGACAGGTGTCCGAGAGACCCAGTACTTC
V: TRBV4-1; size: .; J: TRBJ2-7; D: .; CDR3: CASSRIRGQSNEQYF; DNA: TGCGCCAGCAGCCGAATTAGGGGTCAATCAAACGAGCAGTACTTC
V: TRBV7-9; size: .; J: TRBJ2-1; D: .; CDR3: CASRGSQRVEQFF; DNA: TGTGCCAGCCGAGGTAGTCAACGAGTTGAGCAGTTCTTC
V: TRBV7-9; size: .; J: TRBJ1-4; D: TRBD1; CDR3: CASSRTGGGEKLFF; DNA: TGTGCCAGCAGCCGAACAGGGGGTGGAGAAAAACTGTTTTTT
V: TRBV6-5; size: .; J: TRBJ1-6; D: .; CDR3: CASFIGQTYSPLHF; DNA: TGTGCCAGCTTTATCGGACAGACATATTCACCCCTCCACTTT
V: TRBV5-1; size: .; J: TRBJ2-1; D: .; CDR3: CASSVGYRSYNEQFF; DNA: TGCGCCAGCAGCGTGGGTTATAGATCCTACAATGAGCAGTTCTTC
V: TRBV3-1/TRBV3-2; size: .; J: TRBJ1-2; D: .; CDR3: CASSQATGYLDGYTF; DNA: TGTGCCAGCAGCCAAGCCACAGGGTATTTGGATGGCTACACCTTC
V: TRBV10-3; size: .; J: TRBJ2-3; D: TRBD2; CDR3: CAISGTSGGDHTDTQYF; DNA: TGTGCCATCTCCGGGACTAGCGGGGGAGACCACACAGATACGCAGTATTTT
V: TRBV5-6; size: few; J: TRBJ2-2; D: TRBD1; CDR3: CASSSDRDNTGELFF; DNA: TGTGCCAGCAGCTCGGACAGGGATAACACCGGGGAGCTGTTTTTT
V: TRBV24-1; size: .; J: TRBJ1-5; D: .; CDR3: CATSDLLSVSSGYNQPQHF; DNA: TGTGCCACCAGTGATTTGCTTTCGGTCTCATCAGGTTACAATCAGCCCCAGCATTTT
V: TRBV20-1; size: few; J: TRBJ1-6; D: .; CDR3: CSASTGMGADSPLHF; DNA: TGCAGTGCTAGTACGGGGATGGGGGCGGATTCACCCCTCCACTTT
V: TRBV11-2; size: .; J: TRBJ1-1; D: .; CDR3: CASSADRNTEAFF; DNA: TGTGCCAGCAGCGCGGACAGAAACACTGAAGCTTTCTTT
V: TRBV4-3; size: .; J: TRBJ2-1; D: .; CDR3: CASSQEATSYNEQFF; DNA: TGCGCCAGCAGCCAAGAGGCGACAAGCTACAATGAGCAGTTCTTC
V: TRBV4-1; size: .; J: TRBJ1-1; D: .; CDR3: CASSQEPRQAFTEAFF; DNA: TGCGCCAGCAGCCAAGAGCCCCGACAGGCTTTCACTGAAGCTTTCTTT
V: TRBV4-3; size: .; J: TRBJ2-2; D: .; CDR3: CASSSQDNTGELFF; DNA: TGCGCCAGCAGCTCCCAGGATAACACCGGGGAGCTGTTTTTT
V: TRBV24-1; size: .; J: TRBJ1-5; D: .; CDR3: CATSDFRGFAGQPQHF; DNA: TGTGCCACCAGTGATTTTCGCGGGTTTGCGGGTCAGCCCCAGCATTTT
V: TRBV10-3; size: .; J: TRBJ1-2; D: TRBD1; CDR3: CAISVTGWYTF; DNA: TGTGCCATCAGTGTGACAGGGTGGTACACCTTC
V: TRBV23-1; size: .; J: TRBJ1-6; D: TRBD1; CDR3: CASSRLQPGGGSNSPLHF; DNA: TGCGCCAGCAGTCGCCTTCAGCCGGGAGGGGGCAGTAATTCACCCCTCCACTTT
V: TRBV7-2; size: .; J: TRBJ1-5; D: .; CDR3: CASSLSTGKPQHF; DNA: TGTGCCAGCAGCTTAAGTACCGGGAAGCCCCAGCATTTT
V: TRBV5-1; size: .; J: TRBJ1-4; D: .; CDR3: CASSLGHTTNEKLFF; DNA: TGCGCCAGCAGCTTGGGACATACAACTAATGAAAAACTGTTTTTT